These 21 T cell receptor beta chains share one sample of origin, sequenced in a study of shared clonotypes between healthy human individuals. Clones were sequenced by immunoSEQ multiplex PCR, and TCRdb holds only the in-frame ones, with some missing. The sample includes 2 million to 3 million clones, 93% of them seen just once. Sequenced sample: naive CD4+ T cells from PBMCs. Subset: CD45RA+ positively selected. All receptors come from a man aged 18 to 29 in good health. Some clones in this sample may be carry-over from other donors' samples.

The V and J genes are TRBV19 and TRBJ2-1, with D possibly TRBD2 on 5 matching bases. Deletions cut 6 bases from V and 1 base from J, with 7 bases between. CDR1 LNHDA and CDR2 SQIVND come from the germline V gene (reference sequence). There are 13 residues in the CDR3. As DNA, the CDR3 is TGTGCCAGTAGAGGGAGTTCCTACAATGAGCAGTTCTTC. Protein: CASRGSSYNEQFF. Complete variable domain (other parts from reference TRBV19 and TRBJ2-1): DGGITQSPKYLFRKEGQNVTLSCEQNLNHDAMYWYRQDPGQGLRLIYYSQIVNDFQKGDIAEGYSVSREKKESFPLTVTSAQKNPTAFYLCASRGSSYNEQFFGPGTRLTVL.

The chain couples TRBV5-1 to TRBJ2-2; TRBD1 aligns across 8 bases. J was trimmed by 3 bases and V by 0 bases; bases with no gene match: 4. CDR1 is SGHRS and CDR2 is YFSETQ in the germline V gene. The CDR3 runs 16 residues. CDR3 in DNA: TGCGCCAGCAGCTTGGATCCGACAGGGGACACCGGGGAGCTGTTTTTT. It codes for CASSLDPTGDTGELFF.

This clone showed up just once. The V gene is TRBV7-3, the J gene TRBJ2-1; 9 bases are shared with TRBD1. Trimming removed 6 bases from V and 3 bases from J; junction bases left unmatched: 6. Germline CDR1 is SGHTA and CDR2 is FQGTGA. The CDR3 totals 15 residues. The CDR3 DNA follows: TGTGCCAGCAGTTCCCCGGACAGGGGCTACAATGAGCAGTTCTTC. Encoded protein: CASSSPDRGYNEQFF.

The chain joins TRBV27 to TRBJ2-7; 9 nucleotides match TRBD2. Losses at the gene ends were 1 base for V and 3 bases for J; bases not matched to a gene: 4. In germline, CDR1 is MNHEY, CDR2 SMNVEV (reference sequence). CDR3 length: 15 residues. DNA of the CDR3: TGTGCCAGCAGTTTATTGCGGGAGGGTGTCTACGAGCAGTACTTC. It codes for CASSLLREGVYEQYF.

In nucleotides, the CDR3 is TGTGCCAGCAGCGTAGGAAGGGGTGCTGTTACAGATACGCAGTATTTT. Translation: CASSVGRGAVTDTQYF. The chain employs TRBV9 and TRBJ2-3, with D possibly TRBD1 on 5 matching bases. Germline lookup yields CDR1 SGDLS and CDR2 YYNGEE. This CDR3 has 16 amino acids. Trimming took off 0 bases at V and 3 bases at J, with 14 bases between the two ends.

The V and J genes are TRBV29-1 and TRBJ2-1; possibly TRBD2 for D (6 bases). The CDR3 extends over 15 amino acids. Trimming took off 4 bases at V and 2 bases at J, with 15 bases between the two ends. Looked up from germline, CDR1 is SQVTM and CDR2 is ANQGSEA. The CDR3 here is CSVGFIGSPYNEQFF. The CDR3, as DNA: TGCAGCGTTGGTTTTATCGGGAGTCCCTACAATGAGCAGTTCTTC.

Comments on this clone: The identical CDR3 is also encoded by other nucleotide sequences in the sample. This sequence joins TRBV9 and TRBJ1-2, with D unclear. Germline loops: CDR1 SGDLS, CDR2 YYNGEE. This CDR3 is 11 amino acids long. V was clipped by 3 bases and J by 4 bases, with 4 bases between them. CDR3 in amino acids: CASSGTYGYTF. The CDR3 DNA is TGTGCCAGCAGCGGGACCTATGGCTACACCTTC.

The J gene is TRBJ2-2, the V gene TRBV5-6, with 10 bases matching TRBD1. Germline CDR1 is SGHDT and CDR2 is YYEEEE. The CDR3 sequence is 15 residues long. The V and J ends lost 3 bases and 6 bases, in that order; junction bases with no gene match: 5. The CDR3 sequence is CASSWGQGRAGELFF. CDR3 nucleotide sequence: TGTGCCAGCAGCTGGGGACAGGGGAGGGCCGGGGAGCTGTTTTTT.

To note about this clone: This same CDR3 is encoded by further DNA sequences in the sample. The J gene is TRBJ1-2, the V gene TRBV7-9; TRBD1 is a possible D gene (5 bases). The CDR3 extends over 14 amino acids. CDR1 and CDR2 (germline): SEHNR, FQNEAQ (reference sequence). Trimming removed 1 base at V and 2 bases at J, with 8 bases between. The DNA for the CDR3 is TGTGCCAGCAGCTTAGGACAGTCGAACTATGGCTACACCTTC. Protein: CASSLGQSNYGYTF.

This chain uses TRBV28 with TRBJ2-5; no clear D. CDR1 is MDHEN and CDR2 is SYDVKM in the germline V gene. The CDR3 extends over 14 amino acids. Trimming removed 5 bases at V and 6 bases at J, with 16 bases between. The CDR3 loop reads CASSARPFVKTQYF. CDR3 nucleotides: TGTGCCAGCAGTGCAAGACCCTTCGTGAAGACCCAGTACTTC.

CDR3 residues: CASSVVAGVDTGELFF. Written as DNA, the CDR3 is TGTGCCAGCAGTGTGGTAGCGGGAGTTGATACCGGGGAGCTGTTTTTT. V gene TRBV28 combines with J gene TRBJ2-2, with 9 bases aligning to TRBD2. The length of the CDR3 is 16 residues. The junction had 9 bases not matched to a gene; V was cut back by 5 bases and J by 5 bases. Germline V gene sequence: CDR1 MDHEN, CDR2 SYDVKM.

This clone was seen once. This sequence joins TRBV30 and TRBJ1-1; no reliable D call. The length of the CDR3 is 14 residues. CDR1 and CDR2 (germline): GTSNPN, SVGIG (reference sequence). V was pared by 3 bases and J by 0 bases, with 11 bases between. CDR3 coding DNA: TGTGCCTGGAGCGCCTCTTCCCTGAACACTGAAGCTTTCTTT. Translated: CAWSASSLNTEAFF.

This sequence joins TRBV7-8 and TRBJ2-5; TRBD2 might be the D (7 bases). The end of the DNA fits TRBJ2-7 better, so the J call may be wrong. Germline CDR1 reads SGHVS; CDR2 reads FQNEAQ. CDR3 size: 15 residues. CDR3 DNA sequence: TGTGCCAGCAATAAAGGGGGGGGCAACCCCTACGAGCAGTACTTC. Residues: CASNKGGGNPYEQYF.

The chain is built from TRBV29-1 and TRBJ2-3; 9 bases line up with TRBD2. Germline V gene data show CDR1 as SQVTM and CDR2 as ANQGSEA. CDR3 length equals 15 residues. V was clipped by 6 bases and J by 2 bases; unmatched bases: 9. CDR3 nucleotides: TGCAGCGTACTTGGGCTAGCGGGACCCACAGATACGCAGTATTTT. Translating gives CSVLGLAGPTDTQYF.

The CDR3 sequence: CASSQEGRQNTDTQYF. The CDR3 coding sequence is TGCGCCAGCAGCCAAGAGGGCCGCCAGAACACAGATACGCAGTATTTT. The V call is TRBV4-1, the J call TRBJ2-3; D gene ambiguous. Germline CDR1 is MGHRA and CDR2 is YSYEKL. Trimming removed 0 bases at V and 2 bases at J, with 12 bases between. The CDR3 is 16 amino acids.

This clone has a handful of counts. The V call is TRBV5-1, the J call TRBJ1-2; D not resolved. The CDR3 extends over 13 amino acids. The germline V and J ends were trimmed by 3 bases and 2 bases, with 8 bases remaining between them. Per the germline V gene, CDR1 is SGHRS and CDR2 is YFSETQ. The CDR3 loop reads CASSSLPNYGYTF. The CDR3 DNA follows: TGCGCCAGCAGCTCCCTACCAAACTATGGCTACACCTTC.

This clone was seen a few times. The gene calls are TRBV5-4 and TRBJ2-1, with D possibly being TRBD1 (9 bases). The germline V gene has CDR1 SGHNT and CDR2 YYREEE (reference sequence). The CDR3 has 15 residues. The V gene lost 4 bases and the J gene lost 9 bases, with 20 bases spanning the gap. This chain's CDR3 is CASSPGGTGTGEQFF. CDR3 in DNA: TGTGCCAGCAGCCCGGGAGGGACAGGGACGGGTGAGCAGTTCTTC.

The chain joins TRBV5-6 to TRBJ2-2; 10 nucleotides agree with TRBD1. This CDR3 has 15 residues. V lost 3 bases and J lost 3; bases outside the gene matches: 2. The germline V gene encodes CDR1 SGHDT and CDR2 YYEEEE. Written as DNA, the CDR3 is TGTGCCAGCAGCTGGGACAGGGGTCACACCGGGGAGCTGTTTTTT. Its protein is CASSWDRGHTGELFF.

The chain recombines TRBV28 with TRBJ2-1; TRBD2 is a possible D gene (5 bases). This CDR3 spans 14 amino acids. In germline, CDR1 is MDHEN, CDR2 SYDVKM. The germline V and J ends were trimmed by 5 bases and 4 bases, with 12 bases remaining between them. The CDR3 here is CASSPGSVYNEQFF. The CDR3 DNA is TGTGCCAGCAGTCCGGGATCGGTGTACAATGAGCAGTTCTTC.

The chain has TRBV9 and TRBJ1-3; tentatively, D is TRBD1 (6 bases). The CDR3 totals 15 residues. The V gene lost 3 bases and the J gene lost 0 bases, with 10 bases spanning the gap. The germline CDR1 and CDR2 sequences are SGDLS and YYNGEE. The CDR3 loop is CASSGDRPSGNTIYF. The CDR3 nucleotides are TGTGCCAGCAGCGGAGACAGGCCCTCTGGAAACACCATATATTTT.

This rearrangement joins TRBV29-1 to TRBJ2-1, with a possible D match to TRBD2 (6 bases). The CDR3 sequence is 14 residues long. The V gene's germline CDR1 is SQVTM and CDR2 ANQGSEA. V was shortened by 5 bases and J by 6 bases, with 17 bases between the two germline ends. This CDR3 reads CSVWGLRNPNEQFF. The CDR3 DNA sequence: TGCAGCGTTTGGGGACTTCGAAACCCCAATGAGCAGTTCTTC.